This entry lists 8 T cell receptor beta chains sequenced from one sample in a study of OX40 agonist ivuxolimab in advanced cancers. Repertoires were generated with immunoSEQ multiplex PCR, while TCRdb's copy carries only in-frame clones and drops some. In the table there are more than 60,000 clones, over 70% of which are singletons. The specimen was CD4+ or CD8+ T cells sorted from blood, collected in a trial of the OX40 agonist ivuxolimab. These TCRs come from an adult with an advanced solid tumor such as melanoma, head and neck, liver or kidney cancer.

The chain recombines TRBV11-1 with TRBJ1-2; 8 bases agree with TRBD1. CDR3 size: 13 residues. CDR1 is SGHAT and CDR2 is FQDESV in the germline V gene (reference sequence). The ends lost 4 bases at V and 4 bases at J; junction bases unmatched: 2. CDR3 region: CASSSGGVYGYTF. Written as DNA, the CDR3 is TGTGCCAGCAGCTCAGGGGGCGTCTATGGCTACACCTTC.

The rearrangement uses TRBV5-6 and TRBJ2-1; D is undetermined. Germline CDR1 is SGHDT and CDR2 is YYEEEE. V dropped 2 bases and J dropped 2 bases, with 11 bases sitting between them. The CDR3 runs 15 residues. CDR3 residues: CASSFGSPAYNEQFF. DNA of the CDR3: TGTGCCAGCAGCTTCGGTTCCCCCGCCTACAATGAGCAGTTCTTC.

The chain combines TRBV18 with TRBJ2-5; D call uncertain. V lost 0 bases and J lost 3, with 11 bases in between. From germline, CDR1 is KGHSH and CDR2 LQKENI. CDR3 length equals 15 residues. This chain's CDR3 is CASSPPSKLKETQYF. The DNA for the CDR3 is TGTGCCAGCTCACCACCTAGCAAGCTGAAAGAGACCCAGTACTTC.

This chain connects TRBV28 to TRBJ1-2; 8 nucleotides line up with TRBD1. The CDR3 has 12 residues. Looked up from germline, CDR1 is MDHEN and CDR2 is SYDVKM. The V segment lost 10 bases and the J segment 7 bases; nucleotides outside the gene matches: 8. CDR3 coding DNA: TGTGCCATCCCGGACAGGGAACGTGGCTACACCTTC. Amino acid sequence: CAIPDRERGYTF.

This clone has only a few counts. The rearrangement joins TRBV5-1 to TRBJ1-1; D is undetermined. The germline V gene encodes CDR1 SGHRS and CDR2 YFSETQ. CDR3 length equals 15 residues. V dropped 4 bases and J dropped 1 base, with 14 bases sitting between them. Written as DNA, the CDR3 is TGCGCCAGCAGCGCCACCCCGGGTACGAACACTGAAGCTTTCTTT. Protein sequence: CASSATPGTNTEAFF.

This clone has only a few counts. The chain is built from TRBV2 and TRBJ1-5, with a tentative D call TRBD1 (6 bases). Trimming took 3 bases from V and 4 from J, leaving 13 bases between them. The length of the CDR3 is 15 residues. Germline assignment: CDR1 SNHLY and CDR2 FYNNEI. CDR3 residues: CASSDGGLGNQPQHF. Written as DNA, the CDR3 is TGTGCCAGCAGTGATGGGGGGCTCGGGAATCAGCCCCAGCATTTT.

V usage is TRBV2 and J usage is TRBJ1-1; D unclear. The CDR3 runs to 13 residues. V dropped 8 bases and J dropped 5 bases, with 15 bases sitting between them. CDR1 and CDR2 from the germline V gene are SNHLY and FYNNEI. The CDR3 DNA follows: TGTGCCAGCGGTAGAGAGGCGGAAACTGAAGCTTTCTTT. Its protein is CASGREAETEAFF.

The chain combines TRBV7-9 with TRBJ1-3; D uncertain. CDR3 length: 15 amino acids. V lost 2 bases and J 0 bases, leaving 8 bases between the germline ends. Germline CDR1 is SEHNR and CDR2 is FQNEAQ (reference sequence). CDR3: CASSLNVNSGNTIYF. The CDR3 bases are TGTGCCAGCAGCTTAAACGTAAACTCTGGAAACACCATATATTTT.